This TCR beta chain was sequenced during a study of T-cell memory formation after mild COVID-19. About the research overall: Among the donors, TCR clusters were largely specific to each donor.

MiXCR, applied by TCRdb to the 5' RACE reads, yields one record per CDR3 protein. The top ten clones hold around 40% of a sample with 50,000 or so distinct CDR3 sequences, about 27% of them seen once. Findings and limits, study-wide: Day 15 to 85 contractors were CD4/CD8 balanced; later expanders leaned CD4+. Largely, contracting CD4+ clones fell within CM and EM, and contracting CD8+ clones within EMRA.

On this clonotype itself: Its antigen remains unknown.

Trimming removed 4 bases from V and 6 bases from J, with 7 bases in between. The CDR3 loop spans 12 amino acids. CDR1 SEHNR and CDR2 FQNEAQ come from the germline V gene (reference sequence). The V call is TRBV7-9, the J call TRBJ1-5; D is perhaps TRBD1 (5 bases). The sample was PBMCs or a T cell subset sorted from them (not recorded which). The receptor was derived from a man between 18 and 35 years old who had mild COVID-19 (a few samples of this study predate the infection). Cell type and time point are not known. The CDR3 sequence is CASSSGSQPQHF. The CDR3 region has the DNA TGTGCCAGCAGCTCAGGGAGTCAGCCCCAGCATTTT.